The 27 T cell receptor beta chains below all came from one sample that was sequenced in a study of OX40 agonist ivuxolimab in advanced cancers. Assay used: immunoSEQ multiplex PCR; TCRdb lists only in-frame clones, some missing. This table holds fewer than 35,000 clones, roughly 76% found once. The sequences come from CD4+ or CD8+ T cells sorted from blood, collected in a trial of the OX40 agonist ivuxolimab. The receptors originated from an adult with an advanced solid tumor such as melanoma, head and neck, liver or kidney cancer.

The rearrangement links TRBV4-1 to TRBJ2-7; D might be TRBD1 (7 bases). V lost 4 bases and J 6 bases, leaving 16 bases between the germline ends. CDR1 is MGHRA and CDR2 is YSYEKL in the germline V gene. The CDR3 loop spans 14 amino acids. The CDR3 is CASSLPNRGGEQYF. As DNA, the CDR3 is TGCGCCAGCAGCCTCCCGAACAGGGGAGGCGAGCAGTACTTC.

The chain joins TRBV11-2 to TRBJ2-3, with a weak D call TRBD1 (5 bases). Trimming stripped 5 bases from V and 3 bases from J, with 15 bases between. There are 15 residues in the CDR3. Germline V gene sequence: CDR1 SGHAT, CDR2 FQNNGV. The CDR3 nucleotides are TGTGCCAGCAGCCTCGACCTCAAGGGGACAGATACGCAGTATTTT. This encodes CASSLDLKGTDTQYF.

This chain links TRBV5-6 with TRBJ2-7, with TRBD2 identical over 8 bases. The CDR3 has 15 residues. Germline CDR1 is SGHDT and CDR2 is YYEEEE. Unmatched junction bases numbered 6, after V lost 4 bases and J lost 0 bases. The CDR3 nucleotides read TGTGCCAGCAGCGGAAGACTAGCGAACTCCTACGAGCAGTACTTC. Its protein product is CASSGRLANSYEQYF.

The chain uses TRBV7-8 and TRBJ1-5; 10 bases fit TRBD1. CDR1 is SGHVS and CDR2 is FQNEAQ in the germline V gene. CDR3 length: 18 residues. The junction had 9 bases not matched to a gene; V was cut back by 1 base and J by 3 bases. The CDR3 is CASSLGGQGQRYNQPQHF. The CDR3 DNA sequence: TGTGCCAGCAGCTTAGGGGGACAGGGGCAAAGGTACAATCAGCCCCAGCATTTT.

This chain uses TRBV2 with TRBJ2-5, with D possibly matching TRBD1 (6 bases). The CDR3 consists of 13 residues. Between the trimmed V and J ends, which lost 7 bases and 4 bases, there was a span of 13 bases. Germline assignment: CDR1 SNHLY and CDR2 FYNNEI. The CDR3 nucleotides are TGTGCCAGCATCGAGGGGGACGGAGAGACCCAGTACTTC. It encodes CASIEGDGETQYF.

This sequence joins TRBV14 and TRBJ2-3, with unresolved D. The CDR3 is 16 residues long. Trimming shortened V by 0 bases and J by 1 base, and 11 bases separated the two germline ends. Germline-derived CDR1 and CDR2 are SGHDN and FVKESK. CDR3 amino acids: CASSQDPRLGTDTQYF. The CDR3 nucleotides are TGTGCCAGCAGCCAAGATCCACGTTTGGGCACAGATACGCAGTATTTT.

The J gene is TRBJ1-2, the V gene TRBV28, with D possibly matching TRBD1 (5 bases). CDR1 and CDR2 (germline): MDHEN, SYDVKM. V was clipped by 6 bases and J by 3 bases, with 11 bases between them. The CDR3 loop spans 13 amino acids. The CDR3, as DNA: TGTGCCAGCAGCCAGGGAGGGTACTATGGCTACACCTTC. This encodes CASSQGGYYGYTF.

In this sample, this clone turned up once. This chain joins TRBV10-1 and TRBJ2-7; no clear D gene. The CDR3 has 15 amino acids. Germline CDR1 reads WNHNN; CDR2 reads SYGVQD (reference sequence). Trimming shortened V by 3 bases and J by 3 bases, and 15 bases separated the two germline ends. The CDR3 DNA is TGCGCCAGCAGTGAAGCGTTGGGATACAACTACGAGCAGTACTTC. Translation gives CASSEALGYNYEQYF.

This clone was recorded once. This chain uses TRBV5-8 with TRBJ1-1; weak D call: TRBD1 (6 bases). Per the germline V gene, CDR1 is SGHTS and CDR2 is YDEGEE. CDR3 length: 15 residues. V was pared by 5 bases and J by 4 bases, with 18 bases between. DNA for the CDR3: TGTGCCAGCAGGCCGAGGGGGGGGGTTCTCACTGAAGCTTTCTTT. This encodes CASRPRGGVLTEAFF.

The V gene is TRBV10-2, the J gene TRBJ2-1; 7 bases are shared with TRBD2. CDR1 and CDR2 from the germline V gene are WSHSY and SAAADI. V dropped 2 bases and J dropped 10; count of bases not matched to a gene: 2. CDR3 length: 12 residues. Written as DNA, the CDR3 is TGCGCCAGCAGTGAGCCCGGGGGGGAGCAGTTCTTC. Translating it yields CASSEPGGEQFF.

In its sample, this clone was seen a few times. In DNA form, the CDR3 reads TGCGCCAGCAGTGAATTTATGAACACTGAAGCTTTCTTT. Its protein is CASSEFMNTEAFF. The genes are TRBV10-2 and TRBJ1-1; D remains ambiguous. CDR3 length: 13 residues. Germline V CDR1 and CDR2: WSHSY, SAAADI. Between the trimmed V and J ends, which lost 3 bases and 0 bases, there was a span of 5 bases.

Only a few counts were recorded for this clone. The chain uses TRBV10-1 and TRBJ2-5; maybe TRBD2 (6 bases). Trimming took 7 bases from V and 3 from J, leaving 12 bases between them. Germline CDR1 WNHNN, CDR2 SYGVQD (reference sequence). This CDR3 is 13 amino acids long. The CDR3 bases are TGCGCCAGCAATCGGGACTTGAAAGAGACCCAGTACTTC. Translation: CASNRDLKETQYF.

Here the CDR3 reads CASSLSGDLTDTQYF. In DNA, the CDR3 is TGCGCCAGCAGCCTTAGCGGGGATCTCACAGATACGCAGTATTTT. The rearrangement uses TRBV4-1 and TRBJ2-3; 8 nucleotides agree with TRBD2. Trimming cost V 4 bases and J 2 bases; bases outside gene matches: 5. The CDR3 has 15 residues. Germline CDR1 reads MGHRA; CDR2 reads YSYEKL.

The CDR3 DNA reads TGTGCCAGCAGCTATGCGGGACAGGGGGGATTAAAAGCTTTCTTT. This codes for CASSYAGQGGLKAFF. The chain combines TRBV5-6 with TRBJ1-1, with 11 bases fitting TRBD1. Unmatched junction bases numbered 10, after V lost 3 bases and J lost 9 bases. CDR1 and CDR2 (germline): SGHDT, YYEEEE. The CDR3 loop spans 15 amino acids.

This sequence joins TRBV18 and TRBJ1-4, with 10 bases fitting TRBD1. The CDR3 is 14 residues long. The trim removed 6 bases at V and 5 bases at J, leaving 3 bases unmatched. In germline, CDR1 is KGHSH, CDR2 LQKENI. The chain's CDR3 is CASSPGQGNEKLFF. The CDR3 coding sequence is TGTGCCAGCTCTCCGGGACAGGGGAATGAAAAACTGTTTTTT. The entire variable domain, with the rest obtained from reference TRBV18 and TRBJ1-4, is as follows: NAGVMQNPRHLVRRRGQEARLRCSPMKGHSHVYWYRQLPEEGLKFMVYLQKENIIDESGMPKERFSAEFPKEGPSILRIQQVVRGDSAAYFCASSPGQGNEKLFFGSGTQLSVL.

The V gene is TRBV5-1, the J gene TRBJ1-1; D is unresolved. The V end was cut by 2 bases, the J end by 4 bases, with 12 bases between. The germline V gene has CDR1 SGHRS and CDR2 YFSETQ. This CDR3 comprises 14 residues. In DNA form, the CDR3 reads TGCGCCAGCAGCTTCCAGAGCCTGAGCACTGAAGCTTTCTTT. This encodes CASSFQSLSTEAFF.

The chain has TRBV7-9 and TRBJ2-3; D perhaps matches TRBD2 (6 bases). This CDR3 is 15 amino acids long. Germline assignment: CDR1 SEHNR and CDR2 FQNEAQ (reference sequence). V lost 2 bases, J lost 2 bases, and 11 bases lay in between. For the CDR3, the DNA is TGTGCCAGCAGCTTAAGCTCGGGGGTCACAGATACGCAGTATTTT. It codes for CASSLSSGVTDTQYF.

The V call is TRBV5-1, the J call TRBJ2-2; the D is unclear. The germline V gene has CDR1 SGHRS and CDR2 YFSETQ. Trimming took 4 bases from V and 4 from J, leaving 8 bases between them. The CDR3 has 13 amino acids. The CDR3 nucleotides are TGCGCCAGCAGCCCGGCATTCACCGGGGAGCTGTTTTTT. This translates into CASSPAFTGELFF.

This chain uses TRBV18 with TRBJ2-2; possibly TRBD1 or TRBD2 for D (6 bases each). Trimming removed 3 bases at V and 0 bases at J, with 8 bases between. Germline V gene sequence: CDR1 KGHSH, CDR2 LQKENI. The CDR3 length is 15 residues. The CDR3 bases are TGTGCCAGCTCACCGGGGGGCGCGAACACCGGGGAGCTGTTTTTT. This sequence encodes CASSPGGANTGELFF.

The rearrangement uses TRBV5-1 and TRBJ2-1, with 11 bases fitting TRBD2. The V and J ends lost 7 bases and 5 bases, in that order; junction bases with no gene match: 2. Germline assignment: CDR1 SGHRS and CDR2 YFSETQ. The CDR3 consists of 13 residues. CDR3 sequence: CASGTSGDNEQFF. DNA for the CDR3: TGCGCCAGCGGGACTAGCGGAGACAATGAGCAGTTCTTC.

The gene calls are TRBV27 and TRBJ2-7; 10 bases agree with TRBD1. This CDR3 has 19 amino acids. The junction had 12 bases not matched to a gene; V was cut back by 0 bases and J by 1 base. Germline lookup yields CDR1 MNHEY and CDR2 SMNVEV (reference sequence). This chain's CDR3 is CASSLSPPRGQGFSYEQYF. DNA of the CDR3: TGTGCCAGCAGTTTATCTCCGCCGAGGGGACAGGGGTTTTCCTACGAGCAGTACTTC.

This rearrangement joins TRBV7-8 to TRBJ2-7; TRBD1 matches 8 bases. The CDR3 extends over 15 amino acids. The junction had 9 bases not matched to a gene; V was cut back by 5 bases and J by 3 bases. From germline, CDR1 is SGHVS and CDR2 FQNEAQ. CDR3 DNA: TGTGCCAGCAGCCCCTCCGGGACAGGAGGCTACGAGCAGTACTTC. Residues: CASSPSGTGGYEQYF. The variable domain in full, with the rest retrieved from reference TRBV7-8 and TRBJ2-7, is GAGVSQSPRYKVAKRGQDVALRCDPISGHVSLFWYQQALGQGPEFLTYFQNEAQLDKSGLPSDRFFAERPEGSVSTLKIQRTQQEDSAVYLCASSPSGTGGYEQYFGPGTRLTVT.

This sequence joins TRBV28 and TRBJ2-1; TRBD2 agrees at 9 bases. This CDR3 contains 17 residues. Germline CDR1 reads MDHEN; CDR2 reads SYDVKM. V lost 6 bases, J lost 0 bases, and 9 bases stayed unmatched. The CDR3 is CASRWGGGGVSYNEQFF. The CDR3, as DNA: TGTGCCAGCAGATGGGGAGGCGGGGGGGTCTCCTACAATGAGCAGTTCTTC. The whole variable domain, filled in from reference TRBV28 and TRBJ2-1, reads DVKVTQSSRYLVKRTGEKVFLECVQDMDHENMFWYRQDPGLGLRLIYFSYDVKMKEKGDIPEGYSVSREKKERFSLILESASTNQTSMYLCASRWGGGGVSYNEQFFGPGTRLTVL.

The chain uses TRBV11-3 and TRBJ2-3; TRBD1 or TRBD2 may be the D gene (6 bases each). The CDR3 contains 17 residues. Trimming removed 1 base from V and 6 bases from J, with 20 bases in between. Germline CDR1 and CDR2: SGHNT and YENEEA. The CDR3 here is CASSLGQGRSNWDTQYF. In DNA form, the CDR3 reads TGTGCCAGCAGCTTAGGCCAGGGGAGGTCGAATTGGGATACGCAGTATTTT.

The rearrangement links TRBV9 to TRBJ2-5; D might be TRBD1 or TRBD2, each matching 6 bases. Germline V gene lookup returns CDR1 SGDLS and CDR2 YYNGEE. The CDR3 sequence is 13 residues long. With 3 bases removed from V and 4 bases from J, the gap between germline ends came to 10 bases. CDR3 coding DNA: TGTGCCAGCAGCGCGGGGGCGGCAGAGACCCAGTACTTC. This codes for CASSAGAAETQYF.

Worth noting for this clone: Other DNA variants within this sample encode the same CDR3. J is TRBJ2-3 and V is TRBV18; D is undetermined. Trimming removed 2 bases from V and 0 bases from J, with 0 bases in between. Germline V gene lookup returns CDR1 KGHSH and CDR2 LQKENI. This CDR3 is built from 12 residues. The CDR3 reads CASSPSTDTQYF. The CDR3 nucleotides are TGTGCCAGCTCACCAAGCACAGATACGCAGTATTTT.

This chain links TRBV7-9 with TRBJ1-2; D is possibly TRBD1 (5 bases). Germline CDR1 reads SEHNR; CDR2 reads FQNEAQ (reference sequence). Trimming cost V 2 bases and J 5 bases, with 18 bases left between them. This CDR3 contains 16 residues. CDR3: CASSLRGEEGRYGYTF. In DNA, the CDR3 is TGTGCCAGCAGCTTAAGAGGGGAGGAGGGAAGGTATGGCTACACCTTC.